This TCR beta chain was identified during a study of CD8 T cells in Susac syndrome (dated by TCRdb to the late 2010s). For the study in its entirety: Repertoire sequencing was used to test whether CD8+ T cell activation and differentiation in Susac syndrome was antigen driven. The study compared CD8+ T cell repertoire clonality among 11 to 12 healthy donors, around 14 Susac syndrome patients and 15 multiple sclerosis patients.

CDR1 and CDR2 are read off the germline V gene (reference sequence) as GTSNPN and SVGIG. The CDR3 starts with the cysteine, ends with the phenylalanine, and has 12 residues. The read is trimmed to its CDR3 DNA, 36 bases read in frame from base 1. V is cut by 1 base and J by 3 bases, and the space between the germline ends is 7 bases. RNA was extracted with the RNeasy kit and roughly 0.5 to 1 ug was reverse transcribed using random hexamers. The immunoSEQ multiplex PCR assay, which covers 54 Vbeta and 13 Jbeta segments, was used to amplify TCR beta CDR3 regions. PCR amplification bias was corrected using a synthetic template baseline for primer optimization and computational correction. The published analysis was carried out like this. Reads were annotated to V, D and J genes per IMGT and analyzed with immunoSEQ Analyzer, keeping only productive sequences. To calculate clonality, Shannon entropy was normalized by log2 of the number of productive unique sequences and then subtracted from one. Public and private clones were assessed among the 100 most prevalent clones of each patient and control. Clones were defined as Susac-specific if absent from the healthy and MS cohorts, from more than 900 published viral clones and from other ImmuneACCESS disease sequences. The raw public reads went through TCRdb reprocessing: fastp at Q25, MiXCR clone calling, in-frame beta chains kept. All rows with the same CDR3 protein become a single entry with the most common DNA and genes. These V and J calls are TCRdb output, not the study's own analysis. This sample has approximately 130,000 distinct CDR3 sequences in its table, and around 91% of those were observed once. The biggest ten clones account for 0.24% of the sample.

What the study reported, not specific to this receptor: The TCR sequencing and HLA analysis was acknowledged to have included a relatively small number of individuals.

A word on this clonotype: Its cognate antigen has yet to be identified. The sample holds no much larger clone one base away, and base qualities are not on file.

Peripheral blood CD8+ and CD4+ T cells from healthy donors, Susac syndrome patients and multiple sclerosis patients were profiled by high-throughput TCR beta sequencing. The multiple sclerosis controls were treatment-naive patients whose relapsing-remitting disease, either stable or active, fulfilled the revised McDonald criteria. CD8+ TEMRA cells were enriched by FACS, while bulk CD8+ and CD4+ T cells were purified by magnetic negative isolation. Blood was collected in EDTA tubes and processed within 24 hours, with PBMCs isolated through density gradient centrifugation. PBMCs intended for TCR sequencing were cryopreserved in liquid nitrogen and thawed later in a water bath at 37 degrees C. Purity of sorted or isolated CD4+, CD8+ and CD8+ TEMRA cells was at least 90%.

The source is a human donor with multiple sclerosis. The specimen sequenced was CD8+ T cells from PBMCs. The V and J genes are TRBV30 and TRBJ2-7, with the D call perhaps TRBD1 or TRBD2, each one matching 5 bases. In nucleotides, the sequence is TGTGCCTGGAGTGGGGGGATCTACGAGCAGTACTTC. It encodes CAWSGGIYEQYF. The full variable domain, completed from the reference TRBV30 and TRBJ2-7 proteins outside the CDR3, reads SQTIHQWPATLVQPVGSPLSLECTVEGTSNPNLYWYRQAAGRGLQLLFYSVGIGQISSEVPQNLSASRPQDRQFILSSKKLLLSDSGFYLCAWSGGIYEQYFGPGTRLTVT.